This entry concerns a single TCR beta chain. This clonotype was seen repeatedly, ten times or more. The antigen it recognizes is unknown. No per-base quality is available; no much larger clone lies one base away. From the cysteine through the phenylalanine, the CDR3 covers 16 amino acids. Of all the DNA, just the CDR3 is kept, 48 bases in frame from base 1. V trim: 4 bases; J trim: 0 bases; unmatched bases: 6. For CDR1 and CDR2, the germline V gene lists SGHRS and YFSETQ. The label giving this sample's time point can be read as: before trial treatment. The donors came from RACIN, which was a single-arm phase I dose-escalation trial that paired nivolumab and ipilimumab with aspirin, low-dose cyclophosphamide and low-dose radiotherapy. Eligible patients had advanced, TIL-negative solid tumors. This sample stems from a study of low-dose radiotherapy and immunotherapy resistance in tumors (dated by TCRdb to between 2022 and 2023). Study-level background: Patients in Cohort 1 were given 0.5 Gy per fraction every 2 weeks, and the prescribed total PTV dose was 6.5 Gy. In Cohort 2, 1 Gy per fraction was delivered every two weeks, for a total of 13 Gy over 26 weeks. Nivolumab and ipilimumab were both given intravenously, with nivolumab at a 240 mg flat dose every two weeks and ipilimumab at 1 mg/kg every six weeks. Every two weeks, patients got intravenous cyclophosphamide at 200 mg/m2, given one day ahead of each radiation and immunotherapy administration. Patients took aspirin 300 mg orally once daily for four cycles, starting on cycle 1 day 1. The trial did not randomize participants into treatment groups. The translational analysis covered eight patients: three from the first dose cohort and the first five from the second dose cohort.

Sequencing was carried out with an Illumina HiSeq 2500. First-strand cDNA was synthesized with Superscript III and a set of TRAV- and TRBV-specific primers, covering both TCRalpha and TCRbeta chains. TCRs were amplified for about 18 PCR cycles with Phusion, using a constant-region primer paired with the adapter attached to the V primers. The isolated mRNA was amplified using the MessageAmp II aRNA Amplification Kit, with in vitro transcription performed for approximately 15 hours at 37 degrees C. The Dynabeads mRNA DIRECT Purification Kit was used to isolate mRNA for TCR sequencing. A second roughly 23-cycle Phusion PCR added indexed Illumina adapters, and products were purified with AMPure XP beads. Under the source paper's analysis protocol: Custom Perl scripts pooled TCR sequences encoding the same protein, removed out-of-frame sequences and computed each clonotype's abundance. TCR sequences supported by only a single read were excluded from analysis. Shannon entropy, Gini index, clonality, richness, and the frequency of TCRs shared between repertoires were included as repertoire metrics. In TCRdb, the public reads were trimmed at Q25 with fastp and aligned with MiXCR, with productive beta chains retained. Rows are unified per CDR3 protein, each entry keeping the most common DNA and genes. The V and J calls here are based on TCRdb, not the publication. The sample table contains under 90,000 distinct CDR3 sequences; only one count was recorded for less than 35% of them. The top ten hold around 10% of the sample.

The chain was built from TRBV5-1 and TRBJ1-1, with 10 central nucleotides matching TRBD1. The sequencing used PBMCs, collected before treatment. The receptor was isolated from a female donor with ovarian cancer. The DNA is TGCGCCAGCAGCCGAATGGGACAGGGGATGAACACTGAAGCTTTCTTT. This is translated as CASSRMGQGMNTEAFF.